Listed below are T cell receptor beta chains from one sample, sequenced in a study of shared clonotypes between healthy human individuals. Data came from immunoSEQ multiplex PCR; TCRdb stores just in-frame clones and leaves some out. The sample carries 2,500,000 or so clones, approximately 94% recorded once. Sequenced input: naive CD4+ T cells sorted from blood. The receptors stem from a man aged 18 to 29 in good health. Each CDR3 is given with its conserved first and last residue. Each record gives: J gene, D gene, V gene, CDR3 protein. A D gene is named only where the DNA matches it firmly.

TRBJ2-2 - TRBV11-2 CASSLSGMNTGELFF
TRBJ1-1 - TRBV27 CASSRPGGTEAFF
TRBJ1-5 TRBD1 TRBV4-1 CASSQPQGNQPQHF
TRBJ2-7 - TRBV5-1 CASSLAEWERRSYEQYF
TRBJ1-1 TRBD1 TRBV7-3 CASSLGQGAGTEAFF
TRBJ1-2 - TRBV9 CASSVDEYGYTF
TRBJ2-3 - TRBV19 CASSTDGGSSTDTQYF
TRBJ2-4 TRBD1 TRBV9 CASSVGQGDEKAKNIQYF
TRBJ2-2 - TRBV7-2 CASSQSGWTGELFF
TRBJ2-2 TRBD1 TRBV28 CASKGAPNTGELFF
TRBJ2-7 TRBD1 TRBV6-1 CASILPGTVYEQYF
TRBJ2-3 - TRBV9 CASSPTWAHTDTQYF
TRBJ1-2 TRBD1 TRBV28 CASRGTGQANYGYTF
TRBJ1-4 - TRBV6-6 CASSYGQTTNEKLFF
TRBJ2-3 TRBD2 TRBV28 CASSLLVSSGEYF
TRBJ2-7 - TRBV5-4 CASSFDNMEQYF
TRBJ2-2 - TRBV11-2 CASSPLARAGELFF
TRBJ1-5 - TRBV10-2 CASVQSLLHQPQHF
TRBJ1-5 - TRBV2 CASSDFRASNQPQHF
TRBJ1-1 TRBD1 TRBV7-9 CASSRDSTFTEAFF
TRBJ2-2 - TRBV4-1 CASSQKGGGANGELFF
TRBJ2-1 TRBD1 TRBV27 CASTNRGQQFF
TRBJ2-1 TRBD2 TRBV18 CASSPSGDSYNEQFF
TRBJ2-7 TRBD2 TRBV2 CASRLGTSGSNEQYF
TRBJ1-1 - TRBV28 CASGPGQLFTEAFF
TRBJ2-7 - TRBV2 CASRQDSGADEQYF
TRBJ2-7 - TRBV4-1 CASSPGIGVPPYEQYF
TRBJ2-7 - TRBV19 CASSIGGKGAYEQYF
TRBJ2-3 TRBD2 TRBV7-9 CASTTGLATQYF
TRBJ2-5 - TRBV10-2 CASRETGQETQYF
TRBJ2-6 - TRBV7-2 CASRNSGANVLTF
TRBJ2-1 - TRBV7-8 CASSPIGQKRDEQFF
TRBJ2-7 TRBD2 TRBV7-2 CASSVELAGAPRF
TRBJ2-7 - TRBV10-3 CAISESSFNYEQYF
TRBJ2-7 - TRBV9 CASSVAAGAAYEQYF
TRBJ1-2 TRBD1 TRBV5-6 CASSLELGTATNYGYTF
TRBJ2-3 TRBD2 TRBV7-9 CASSSRGAGTDTQYF
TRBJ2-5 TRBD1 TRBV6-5 CASRAQGLQYF
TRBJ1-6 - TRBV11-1 CASSLGGPSVASPLHF
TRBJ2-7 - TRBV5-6 CASSPVSNSYEQYF
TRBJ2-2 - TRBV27 CASSYLIGELFF
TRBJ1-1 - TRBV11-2 CASSLKGLNTEAFF
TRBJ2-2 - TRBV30 CAWSVVGPGELFF
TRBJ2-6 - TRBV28 CASIPNPGYSGANVLTF
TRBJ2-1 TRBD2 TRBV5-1 CASSYPSGSGSYNEQFF
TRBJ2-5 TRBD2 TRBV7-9 CASSLRLAGGQETQYF
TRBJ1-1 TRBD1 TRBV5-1 CASSLRTGNTEAFF
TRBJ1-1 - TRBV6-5 CASSYSLGEAFF
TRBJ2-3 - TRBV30 CAWSREGGTDTQYF
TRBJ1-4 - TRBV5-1 CASSFSSYEKLFF
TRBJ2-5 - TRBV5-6 CASSPTSAGVFGETQYF
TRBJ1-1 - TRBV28 CASSLTGTNTEAFF
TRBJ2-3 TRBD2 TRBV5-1 CASSLRSTSGRRADTQYF
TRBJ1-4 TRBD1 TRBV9 CASSVLGQGSEKLFF
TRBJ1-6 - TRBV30 CAYVGAPTNSPLHF
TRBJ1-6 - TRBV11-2 CASSSTGFSPLHF
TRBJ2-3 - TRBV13 CASSPQTSPSTDTQYF
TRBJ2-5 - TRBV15 CATSRSTGPQETQYF
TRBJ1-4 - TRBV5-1 CASSPMGGSNEKLFF
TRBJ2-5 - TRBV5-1 CASKSTATRETQYF